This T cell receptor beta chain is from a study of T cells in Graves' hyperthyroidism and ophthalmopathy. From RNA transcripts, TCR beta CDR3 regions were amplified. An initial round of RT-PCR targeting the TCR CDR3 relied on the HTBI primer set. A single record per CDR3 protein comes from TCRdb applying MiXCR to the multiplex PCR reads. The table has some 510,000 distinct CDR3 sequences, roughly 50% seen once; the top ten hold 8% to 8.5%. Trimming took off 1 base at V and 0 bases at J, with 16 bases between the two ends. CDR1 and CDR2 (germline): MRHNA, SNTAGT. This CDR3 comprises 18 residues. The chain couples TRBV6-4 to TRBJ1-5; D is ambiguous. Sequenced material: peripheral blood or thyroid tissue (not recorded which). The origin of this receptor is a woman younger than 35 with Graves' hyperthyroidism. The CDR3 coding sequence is TGTGCCAGCAGTGACTGCAGGCCAACTACGCATAGCAATCAGCCCCAGCATTTT. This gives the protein CASSDCRPTTHSNQPQHF.